The 3 T cell receptor beta chains below were found in one sample sequenced in a study of shared clonotypes between healthy human individuals. Method: immunoSEQ multiplex PCR; TCRdb's copy keeps in-frame clones and lacks some. This table has approximately 710,000 clones, less than 95% appearing once. Material: memory CD8+ T cells from PBMCs. Subset specified: CD45RO+ cells pooled with CCR7-negative TemRA cells. The receptor set was obtained from a man younger than 30 in good health. Some clones in this sample may be carry-over from other donors' samples.

V usage is TRBV11-2 and J usage is TRBJ2-6, with a weak D call TRBD2 (6 bases). The CDR3 has 16 amino acids. CDR1 SGHAT and CDR2 FQNNGV come from the germline V gene. The germline V and J ends were trimmed by 5 bases and 2 bases, with 13 bases remaining between them. In DNA, the CDR3 is TGTGCCAGCAGCCTAGGGGCGGGGACTGGGGCCAACGTCCTGACTTTC. Its translation is CASSLGAGTGANVLTF.

This sequence joins TRBV10-2 and TRBJ2-7; 10 bases agree with TRBD2. The germline gives CDR1 WSHSY, CDR2 SAAADI. V shed 0 bases and J 5 bases; nucleotides not matched to a gene: 19. The CDR3 runs to 20 residues. CDR3 bases: TGCGCCAGCAGTGAGTCTCTATACTGGGGAGTTCTAGCGGGAGTTCACGAGCAGTACTTC. It encodes CASSESLYWGVLAGVHEQYF.

V usage is TRBV29-1 and J usage is TRBJ1-2, with TRBD1 identical over 8 bases. The germline V gene has CDR1 SQVTM and CDR2 ANQGSEA. The V gene end was trimmed by 7 bases and the J gene end by 7 bases; junction bases not matched to a gene: 11. The CDR3 is 13 residues long. CDR3 residues: CSAEDRERGGYTF. The CDR3 coding sequence is TGCAGCGCCGAGGACAGGGAGAGGGGTGGCTACACCTTC.